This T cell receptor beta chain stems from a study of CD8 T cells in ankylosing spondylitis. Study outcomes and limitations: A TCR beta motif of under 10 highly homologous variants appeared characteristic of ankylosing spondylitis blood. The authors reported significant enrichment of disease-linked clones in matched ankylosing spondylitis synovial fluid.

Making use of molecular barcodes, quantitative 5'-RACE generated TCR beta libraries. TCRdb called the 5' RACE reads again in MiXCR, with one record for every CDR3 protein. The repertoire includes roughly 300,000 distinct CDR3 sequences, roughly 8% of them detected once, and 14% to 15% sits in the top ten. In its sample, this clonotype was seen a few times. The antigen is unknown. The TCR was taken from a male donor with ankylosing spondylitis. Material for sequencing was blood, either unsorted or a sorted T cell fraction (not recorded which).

The CDR3 sequence: CASRGQGREQYF. In DNA, the CDR3 is TGTGCCAGCAGAGGACAGGGACGCGAGCAGTACTTC. The chain recombines TRBV2 with TRBJ2-7; 8 nucleotides agree with TRBD1. J gave up 6 bases and V 6 bases, and 4 bases lay outside the gene matches. Germline V lookup: CDR1 SNHLY, CDR2 FYNNEI. The CDR3 is 12 residues long.